These 4 T cell receptor beta chains were sequenced from one sample in a study of T cells after yellow fever vaccination. Each CDR3 protein gets one entry after TCRdb re-called the 5' RACE reads with MiXCR. Here the sample spans under 550,000 distinct CDR3 sequences, 20% to 25% being singletons. The sequencing used PBMCs, collected approximately 20 days after the first yellow fever vaccination. These receptors were collected from a man younger than 35 who received the YFV17D yellow fever vaccine.

This clonotype was counted ten times or more. This chain links TRBV24-1 with TRBJ2-3; the match to TRBD1 covers 8 bases. Trimming at V came to 3 bases and at J to 6 bases, leaving 1 base not matched to a gene. The germline V gene encodes CDR1 KGHDR and CDR2 SFDVKD. The CDR3 length is 13 residues. The DNA of the CDR3 is TGTGCCACCAGTGATCGGGACAGGGATACGCAGTATTTT. Residues: CATSDRDRDTQYF.

The chain has TRBV6-2 or TRBV6-3 and TRBJ2-5; 7 bases map to TRBD1. V trimming: 8 bases; J trimming: 5 bases; junction bases outside the gene matches: 11. CDR1 and CDR2 (germline): MNHEY, SVGEGT. This CDR3 has 14 residues. The CDR3 DNA follows: TGTGCCAGCTCCATACCGACAGGGCTGGAGACCCAGTACTTC. Encoded protein: CASSIPTGLETQYF.

This chain uses TRBV5-1 with TRBJ2-5; D could derive from TRBD1 or TRBD2 (5 bases each). Deletions cut 3 bases from V and 1 base from J, with 13 bases between. CDR1 is SGHRS, CDR2 YFSETQ, per germline. The CDR3 has 15 residues. The CDR3 coding sequence is TGCGCCAGCAGCTCCGGGACCCCACCCCAAGAGACCCAGTACTTC. Translated, it gives CASSSGTPPQETQYF.

V and J are TRBV5-4 and TRBJ1-2; TRBD1 aligns across 8 bases. Germline CDR1 SGHNT, CDR2 YYREEE (reference sequence). V was clipped by 0 bases and J by 6 bases; unmatched bases: 7. CDR3 size: 15 residues. CDR3 in amino acids: CASSLESRGRNGYTF. CDR3 DNA: TGTGCCAGCAGCTTGGAATCCAGGGGGCGAAATGGCTACACCTTC.